Each of the 30 T cell receptor beta chains below was sequenced from the same sample in a study of blood T cell repertoires in COVID-19. Only in-frame clones appear in the TCRdb table, and some are missing; sequencing was by immunoSEQ multiplex PCR. The data show hundreds of thousands of clones, 83% seen once. The sample consisted of PBMCs or T cells enriched from blood (not recorded which). The receptors stem from a woman aged 45 to 65 who had been exposed to COVID-19.

V usage is TRBV2 and J usage is TRBJ1-6; 7 bases line up with TRBD1. This CDR3 is built from 13 residues. V shed 6 bases, J shed 7 bases, and the junction held 3 bases outside the gene matches. Germline-derived CDR1 and CDR2 are SNHLY and FYNNEI. CDR3 protein: CASRGQKNSPLHF. CDR3 DNA sequence: TGTGCCAGCAGGGGACAGAAAAATTCACCCCTCCACTTT.

V and J are TRBV15 and TRBJ2-1; TRBD2 matches at 11 bases. CDR3 size: 13 residues. V was pared by 0 bases and J by 15 bases, with 4 bases of the junction left unmatched. CDR1 is LNHNV, CDR2 YYDKDF, per germline (reference sequence). The CDR3: CATSRDLTSGAFF. CDR3 nucleotide sequence: TGTGCCACCAGCAGAGATTTGACTAGCGGGGCGTTCTTC. Full variable domain (missing parts from reference TRBV15 and TRBJ2-1): DAMVIQNPRYQVTQFGKPVTLSCSQTLNHNVMYWYQQKSSQAPKLLFHYYDKDFNNEADTPDNFQSRRPNTSFCFLDIRSPGLGDTAMYLCATSRDLTSGAFFGPGTRLTVL.

V usage is TRBV27 and J usage is TRBJ2-5; a possible D gene is TRBD1 (6 bases). V was clipped by 3 bases and J by 5 bases, with 13 bases between them. Per germline, CDR1 MNHEY and CDR2 SMNVEV (reference sequence). The CDR3 totals 14 residues. The DNA for the CDR3 is TGTGCCAGCAGTTTCAGGGGAAGGGCGGAGACCCAGTACTTC. Its protein is CASSFRGRAETQYF.

This clone was found once. The chain couples TRBV7-2 to TRBJ2-6, with 7 bases aligning to TRBD2. J lost 3 bases, V lost 4 bases, and 15 bases had no gene match. The CDR3 is 19 residues long. The germline V gene has CDR1 SGHTA and CDR2 FQGNSA. This chain's CDR3 is CASSSPISGVFGGANVLTF. Here the CDR3 DNA reads TGTGCCAGCAGCTCCCCTATAAGCGGGGTGTTCGGTGGGGCCAACGTCCTGACTTTC.

V and J are TRBV29-1 and TRBJ2-5; 7 bases align to TRBD1. Germline V CDR1 and CDR2: SQVTM, ANQGSEA. CDR3 length: 13 amino acids. The trim removed 6 bases at V and 5 bases at J, leaving 9 bases unmatched. The CDR3 reads CSVSTGSRETQYF. The CDR3 DNA sequence: TGCAGCGTGTCGACAGGGAGCCGGGAGACCCAGTACTTC. The full variable domain, its missing parts supplied by reference TRBV29-1 and TRBJ2-5, is SAVISQKPSRDICQRGTSLTIQCQVDSQVTMMFWYRQQPGQSLTLIATANQGSEATYESGFVIDKFPISRPNLTFSTLTVSNMSPEDSSIYLCSVSTGSRETQYFGPGTRLLVL.

The gene calls are TRBV6-5 and TRBJ2-7, with D maybe TRBD2 (6 bases). Germline values: CDR1 MNHEY, CDR2 SVGAGI. Trimming took 6 bases from V and 3 from J, leaving 15 bases between them. The CDR3 covers 14 residues. The CDR3 region is CASSLAGSLYEQYF. DNA for the CDR3: TGTGCCAGCAGCCTCGCGGGGTCCCTCTACGAGCAGTACTTC.

The gene calls are TRBV5-5 and TRBJ1-2; D call uncertain. The CDR3 is 15 amino acids. Between the trimmed V and J ends, which lost 5 bases and 2 bases, there was a span of 16 bases. Germline loops: CDR1 SGHKS, CDR2 YYEKEE (reference sequence). CDR3 nucleotide sequence: TGTGCCAGCAGTTCGATGGCCCGGGTAAACTATGGCTACACCTTC. This gives the protein CASSSMARVNYGYTF.

The chain links TRBV27 to TRBJ2-3; D remains ambiguous. The length of the CDR3 is 13 residues. V shed 3 bases and J shed 6 bases, with 10 bases lying between them. CDR1 is MNHEY and CDR2 is SMNVEV in the germline V gene (reference sequence). CDR3 nucleotides: TGTGCCAGCAGTTTGATTGCGGAGGATACGCAGTATTTT. Encoded protein: CASSLIAEDTQYF.

The gene calls are TRBV5-1 and TRBJ2-7; TRBD1 might be the D (6 bases). The CDR3 totals 12 residues. Trimming cost V 2 bases and J 6 bases, with 9 bases left between them. Germline V gives CDR1 SGHRS, CDR2 YFSETQ. This chain's CDR3 is CASSFTGREQYF. CDR3 bases: TGCGCCAGCAGCTTTACAGGGCGCGAGCAGTACTTC.

The chain employs TRBV9 and TRBJ2-7; D possibly corresponds to TRBD1 (5 bases). Germline V gene data show CDR1 as SGDLS and CDR2 as YYNGEE. CDR3 size: 15 residues. Trimming cost V 0 bases and J 0 bases, with 10 bases left between them. CDR3 nucleotides: TGTGCCAGCAGCGTAGGTCAGGACACCTCCTACGAGCAGTACTTC. Translating it yields CASSVGQDTSYEQYF.

J is TRBJ1-2 and V is TRBV5-6, with D unresolved. V was trimmed by 5 bases and J by 4 bases, leaving 9 bases between them. CDR1 and CDR2 from the germline V gene are SGHDT and YYEEEE. The CDR3 runs 12 residues. CDR3 region: CASRFESYGYTF. DNA of the CDR3: TGTGCCAGCAGGTTTGAGAGCTATGGCTACACCTTC.

The rearrangement joins TRBV2 to TRBJ1-5; 8 nucleotides align to TRBD1. From germline, CDR1 is SNHLY and CDR2 FYNNEI. Trimming took 6 bases from V and 4 from J; bases not matched to a gene: 8. The CDR3 totals 15 residues. CDR3 coding DNA: TGTGCCAGCAGCACGGACAGGGCGGGAAATCAGCCCCAGCATTTT. It yields the protein CASSTDRAGNQPQHF. The variable domain in full, completed from reference TRBV2 and TRBJ1-5, reads EPEVTQTPSHQVTQMGQEVILRCVPISNHLYFYWYRQILGQKVEFLVSFYNNEISEKSEIFDDQFSVERPDGSNFTLKIRSTKLEDSAMYFCASSTDRAGNQPQHFGDGTRLSIL.

In its sample, this clone was seen a few times. This rearrangement joins TRBV24-1 to TRBJ1-2, with D perhaps matching TRBD1 (5 bases). V shed 4 bases and J shed 6 bases, with 14 bases lying between them. This CDR3 comprises 14 residues. The germline V gene has CDR1 KGHDR and CDR2 SFDVKD. For the CDR3, the DNA is TGTGCCACCAGTGACCCGACAGACTCGGATGGCTACACCTTC. This codes for CATSDPTDSDGYTF.

The chain carries TRBV24-1 and TRBJ1-2, with D maybe TRBD1 (6 bases). The CDR3 is made up of 13 amino acids. Germline values: CDR1 KGHDR, CDR2 SFDVKD. V gave up 7 bases and J gave up 8 bases, with 16 bases separating them. DNA for the CDR3: TGTGCCACCAGAGGACAGATCGGAGACGGCTACACCTTC. It codes for CATRGQIGDGYTF.

The chain joins TRBV29-1 to TRBJ2-1; the D gene is possibly TRBD2 (5 bases). CDR1 is SQVTM, CDR2 ANQGSEA, per germline. V was shortened by 8 bases and J by 5 bases, with 16 bases between the two germline ends. The CDR3 runs 13 residues. The CDR3 bases are TGCAGCTCCCTTCCGGGAAAGGACAATGAGCAGTTCTTC. It codes for CSSLPGKDNEQFF.

This rearrangement joins TRBV20-1 to TRBJ1-1, with TRBD1 matching 7 bases. CDR3 length: 13 amino acids. J lost 1 base, V lost 3 bases, and 2 bases had no gene match. CDR1 is DFQATT, CDR2 SNEGSKA, per germline (reference sequence). The CDR3 region is CSASRTGNTEAFF. The CDR3 nucleotides are TGCAGTGCTAGTCGGACAGGGAACACTGAAGCTTTCTTT.

The chain has TRBV15 and TRBJ1-1; D possibly corresponds to TRBD1 (6 bases). The V gene lost 1 base and the J gene lost 11 bases, with 14 bases spanning the gap. The CDR3 runs 13 residues. In germline, CDR1 is LNHNV, CDR2 YYDKDF (reference sequence). This CDR3 is CATSRGGRQMAFF. Here the CDR3 DNA reads TGTGCCACCAGCAGAGGGGGGCGGCAGATGGCTTTCTTT.

The chain uses TRBV5-1 and TRBJ1-2; 7 nucleotides line up with TRBD1. The CDR3 spans 15 residues. Per germline, CDR1 SGHRS and CDR2 YFSETQ. Trimming removed 4 bases from V and 4 bases from J; junction bases left unmatched: 10. CDR3 nucleotides: TGCGCCAGCAGCCCGAACGGACAGGATGGCTATGGCTACACCTTC. Its translation: CASSPNGQDGYGYTF. The variable domain in full, completed from reference TRBV5-1 and TRBJ1-2, reads KAGVTQTPRYLIKTRGQQVTLSCSPISGHRSVSWYQQTPGQGLQFLFEYFSETQRNKGNFPGRFSGRQFSNSRSEMNVSTLELGDSALYLCASSPNGQDGYGYTFGSGTRLTVV.

The genes are TRBV18 and TRBJ2-1, with 7 positions matching TRBD2. The CDR3 is 13 amino acids. Germline CDR1 reads KGHSH; CDR2 reads LQKENI. Unmatched junction bases numbered 5, after V lost 6 bases and J lost 6 bases. CDR3 sequence: CASSSSGGNEQFF. The CDR3 DNA reads as TGTGCCAGCTCTTCGTCGGGGGGCAATGAGCAGTTCTTC. Based on the CDR3 plus reference TRBV18 and TRBJ2-1, the full variable domain is NAGVMQNPRHLVRRRGQEARLRCSPMKGHSHVYWYRQLPEEGLKFMVYLQKENIIDESGMPKERFSAEFPKEGPSILRIQQVVRGDSAAYFCASSSSGGNEQFFGPGTRLTVL.

This clone showed up just once. This chain connects TRBV28 to TRBJ1-6; weak D call: TRBD1 (5 bases). This CDR3 comprises 11 residues. Germline CDR1 MDHEN, CDR2 SYDVKM. V lost 6 bases to trimming and J lost 16 bases, with 13 bases between them. The CDR3 reads CASSPTGGLHF. The CDR3 bases are TGTGCCAGCAGCCCCACGGGGGGACTCCACTTT. Full variable domain (missing parts from reference TRBV28 and TRBJ1-6): DVKVTQSSRYLVKRTGEKVFLECVQDMDHENMFWYRQDPGLGLRLIYFSYDVKMKEKGDIPEGYSVSREKKERFSLILESASTNQTSMYLCASSPTGGLHFGNGTRLTVT.

The V gene is TRBV4-3, the J gene TRBJ1-1; tentative D call: TRBD1 (6 bases). This CDR3 spans 13 amino acids. Trimming removed 3 bases from V and 2 bases from J, with 7 bases in between. CDR1 and CDR2 from the germline V gene are LGHNA and YSLEER. The CDR3 DNA is TGCGCCAGCAGCCAGGGGGCCAACACTGAAGCTTTCTTT. Translation: CASSQGANTEAFF.

This chain connects TRBV7-9 to TRBJ2-2, with 9 bases identical to TRBD2. V lost 5 bases and J lost 1; bases outside the gene matches: 5. CDR3 size: 16 residues. Germline values: CDR1 SEHNR, CDR2 FQNEAQ (reference sequence). CDR3 sequence reads: CASSGAAGGNTGELFF. In nucleotides, the CDR3 is TGTGCCAGCAGCGGGGCAGCGGGGGGGAACACCGGGGAGCTGTTTTTT.

V and J are TRBV28 and TRBJ2-3, with a weak D call TRBD2 (5 bases). CDR1 MDHEN and CDR2 SYDVKM come from the germline V gene. Trimming left V 5 bases short and J 6 bases short, with 9 bases between. The CDR3 runs to 12 residues. This CDR3 reads CASSRSGDTQYF. CDR3 nucleotides: TGTGCCAGCAGTCGATCGGGGGATACGCAGTATTTT.

The V and J genes are TRBV12-5 and TRBJ1-4; D remains unclear. The CDR3 consists of 14 residues. Looked up from germline, CDR1 is LGHNT and CDR2 is FRNRAP. V lost 6 bases, J lost 0 bases, and 8 bases lay in between. CDR3 in DNA: TGTGCTAGTGGGTCTCCCGCAACTAATGAAAAACTGTTTTTT. Protein sequence: CASGSPATNEKLFF.

The gene calls are TRBV18 and TRBJ1-3; no reliable D call. Germline CDR1 reads KGHSH; CDR2 reads LQKENI. The CDR3 runs to 15 residues. V was cut by 0 bases and J by 0 bases, with 6 bases left in between. The CDR3 DNA is TGTGCCAGCTCACCACCTGTCTCCTCTGGAAACACCATATATTTT. It translates to CASSPPVSSGNTIYF.

This clone was recorded a few times. This rearrangement joins TRBV5-1 to TRBJ2-2, with 7 positions matching TRBD2. The CDR3 is 16 amino acids. The germline V gene has CDR1 SGHRS and CDR2 YFSETQ. Trimming cost V 6 bases and J 0 bases; bases outside gene matches: 8. This CDR3 is CASNPRGGTNTGELFF. The CDR3 DNA is TGCGCCAGCAACCCGAGGGGAGGGACGAACACCGGGGAGCTGTTTTTT.

The chain links TRBV19 to TRBJ1-2; TRBD1 matches 7 bases. The trim removed 3 bases at V and 6 bases at J, leaving 19 bases unmatched. Per the germline V gene, CDR1 is LNHDA and CDR2 is SQIVND (reference sequence). The CDR3 totals 18 residues. Here the CDR3 reads CASSISGQSRVGPHGYTF. DNA of the CDR3: TGTGCCAGTAGTATTTCGGGACAGTCAAGAGTCGGGCCCCATGGCTACACCTTC. Full variable domain (rest looked up from reference TRBV19 and TRBJ1-2): DGGITQSPKYLFRKEGQNVTLSCEQNLNHDAMYWYRQDPGQGLRLIYYSQIVNDFQKGDIAEGYSVSREKKESFPLTVTSAQKNPTAFYLCASSISGQSRVGPHGYTFGSGTRLTVV.

V is TRBV6-5 and J is TRBJ1-2, with a weak D call TRBD1 (5 bases). Germline V CDR1 and CDR2: MNHEY, SVGAGI. Trimming shortened V by 5 bases and J by 7 bases, and 14 bases separated the two germline ends. The CDR3 length is 13 residues. CDR3 nucleotide sequence: TGTGCCAGCAGTCCCCAGGGTAGGGGTGGCTACACCTTC. Amino acids: CASSPQGRGGYTF.

The chain joins TRBV5-4 to TRBJ2-3; 7 bases are shared with TRBD2. V trimming: 0 bases; J trimming: 5 bases; junction bases outside the gene matches: 6. CDR3 length: 15 residues. Germline V gene data show CDR1 as SGHNT and CDR2 as YYREEE (reference sequence). CDR3 bases: TGTGCCAGCAGCTTGGGGCCAGGGAGGGAAGATACGCAGTATTTT. Protein product: CASSLGPGREDTQYF.

J is TRBJ1-1 and V is TRBV28, with a weak D call TRBD1 (5 bases). V dropped 3 bases and J dropped 7 bases, with 15 bases sitting between them. In germline, CDR1 is MDHEN, CDR2 SYDVKM. The CDR3 has 14 residues. CDR3: CASSLTDPFNEAFF. The CDR3 DNA follows: TGTGCCAGCAGTTTGACAGATCCCTTTAATGAAGCTTTCTTT.